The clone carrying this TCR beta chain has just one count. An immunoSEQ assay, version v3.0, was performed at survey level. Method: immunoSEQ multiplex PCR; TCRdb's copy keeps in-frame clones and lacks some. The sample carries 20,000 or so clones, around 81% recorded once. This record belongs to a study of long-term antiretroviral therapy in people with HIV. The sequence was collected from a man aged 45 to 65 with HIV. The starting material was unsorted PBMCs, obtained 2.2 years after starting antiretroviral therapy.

The CDR3 DNA reads as TGTGCCAGCAGTCCAGGGGGCGATCATAAAAACATTCAGTACTTC. Encoded protein: CASSPGGDHKNIQYF. The chain has TRBV28 and TRBJ2-4, with 8 nucleotides matching TRBD1. V shed 5 bases and J 4 bases; nucleotides not matched to a gene: 7. The CDR3 is 15 residues long. CDR1 and CDR2 from the germline V gene are MDHEN and SYDVKM.